This T cell receptor beta chain was sequenced for a study of cytotoxic CD8 clonotypes in ibrutinib-treated CLL. About this clone itself: The target antigen is unknown.

Study-wide findings and caveats: Public clonotypes, rarely seen, contracted or held steady on treatment.

Sequenced by immunoSEQ multiplex PCR; TCRdb stores in-frame clones only, minus some. Here the sample spans 30,000 to 40,000 clones, approximately 69% being singletons. CDR3 length: 13 amino acids. Per germline, CDR1 MNHEY and CDR2 SVGAGI. After removal of 5 bases from V and 4 bases from J, the junction contained 2 bases not matched to a gene. Sequencing was performed on PBMCs, taken before ibrutinib treatment. The chain carries TRBV6-5 and TRBJ1-5; 7 nucleotides match TRBD1. The TCR comes from a human donor with chronic lymphocytic leukemia. The CDR3 DNA is TGTGCCAGCAGTACAGGGGAGAATCAGCCCCAGCATTTT. Translating it yields CASSTGENQPQHF.